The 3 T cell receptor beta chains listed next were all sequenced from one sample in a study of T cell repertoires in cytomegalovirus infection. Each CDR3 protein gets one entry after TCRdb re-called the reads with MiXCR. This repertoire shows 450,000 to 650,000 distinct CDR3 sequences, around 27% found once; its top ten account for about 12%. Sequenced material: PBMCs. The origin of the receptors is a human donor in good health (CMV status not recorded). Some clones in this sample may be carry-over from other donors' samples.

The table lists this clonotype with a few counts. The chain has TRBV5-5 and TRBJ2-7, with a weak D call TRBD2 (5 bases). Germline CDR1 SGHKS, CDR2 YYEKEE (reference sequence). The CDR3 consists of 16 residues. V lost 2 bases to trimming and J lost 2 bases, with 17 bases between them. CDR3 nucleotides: TGTGCCAGCAGCTTATCGGGGTCCCCGTCCGCCTACGAGCAGTACTTC. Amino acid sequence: CASSLSGSPSAYEQYF. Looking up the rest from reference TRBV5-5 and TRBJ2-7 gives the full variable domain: DAGVTQSPTHLIKTRGQQVTLRCSPISGHKSVSWYQQVLGQGPQFIFQYYEKEERGRGNFPDRFSARQFPNYSSELNVNALLLGDSALYLCASSLSGSPSAYEQYFGPGTRLTVT.

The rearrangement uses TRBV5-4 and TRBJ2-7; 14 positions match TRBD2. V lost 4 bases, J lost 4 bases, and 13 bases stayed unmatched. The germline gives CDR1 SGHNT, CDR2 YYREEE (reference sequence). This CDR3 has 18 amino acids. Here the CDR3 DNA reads TGTGCCAGCAGCGCGCGGGGACTAGCGGGAGTTTCACTGTACGAGCAGTACGTC. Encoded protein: CASSARGLAGVSLYEQYV.

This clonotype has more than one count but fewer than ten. The chain's CDR3 is CASSLTSATSTDTQYF. The CDR3 DNA sequence: TGTGCCAGCAGCTTGACTAGCGCTACTAGCACAGATACGCAGTATTTT. This chain links TRBV5-6 with TRBJ2-3; TRBD2 matches 7 bases. Germline V gene lookup returns CDR1 SGHDT and CDR2 YYEEEE. The CDR3 consists of 16 residues. The trim removed 1 base at V and 0 bases at J, leaving 5 bases unmatched.